These T cell receptor beta chains were read from a single sample in a study of blood T cell repertoires in COVID-19. Generated by immunoSEQ multiplex PCR, the TCRdb table keeps only in-frame clones and is missing some. The table lists about 390,000 clones, around 87% of them singletons. Sequenced sample: PBMCs or T cells enriched from blood (not recorded which). All receptors derive from a woman in her fifties or sixties who had recovered from COVID-19. The CDR3 runs from the conserved cysteine through the conserved F or W. D genes are given only for firm matches. Size values are once, few and many counts, or a class for expanded clones, and some rows have none.

d_call	j_call	clone_size	v_call	cdr3_aa	cdr3_nt
-	TRBJ1-6	-	TRBV5-1	CASSLWGDSPLHF	TGCGCCAGCAGCTTGTGGGGGGATTCACCCCTCCACTTT
TRBD1	TRBJ1-2	-	TRBV6-1	CASSELQGGNYGYTF	TGTGCCAGCAGTGAACTCCAGGGGGGTAACTATGGCTACACCTTC
-	TRBJ2-1	-	TRBV9	CASSAEEGVNEQFF	TGTGCCAGCAGCGCCGAAGAGGGGGTCAATGAGCAGTTCTTC
-	TRBJ1-6	-	TRBV14	CASSKTTASYNSPLHF	TGTGCCAGCAGCAAGACGACAGCAAGCTATAATTCACCCCTCCACTTT
-	TRBJ1-4	once	TRBV27	CASGLLSEQKLFF	TGTGCCAGTGGTCTCCTCTCCGAGCAAAAACTGTTTTTT
-	TRBJ1-1	-	TRBV28	CASSLTDRNTEAFF	TGTGCCAGCAGTTTAACGGACAGGAACACTGAAGCTTTCTTT
TRBD2	TRBJ2-5	-	TRBV2	CASSEWRGAWETQYF	TGTGCCAGCAGTGAATGGCGGGGGGCATGGGAGACCCAGTACTTC
-	TRBJ2-2	-	TRBV2	CASSGRPGAGELFF	TGTGCCAGCAGCGGACGTCCAGGGGCCGGGGAGCTGTTTTTT
TRBD1	TRBJ2-2	-	TRBV5-1	CASSLGDRDTGELFF	TGCGCCAGCAGCTTGGGGGACAGGGACACCGGGGAGCTGTTTTTT
-	TRBJ1-2	-	TRBV6-4	CASRRDGSGEGYTF	TGTGCCAGCAGACGGGATGGGTCGGGGGAAGGCTACACCTTC
-	TRBJ2-3	-	TRBV7-7	CASSLLPGGTDTQYF	TGTGCTAGCAGCTTGCTCCCGGGGGGCACAGATACGCAGTATTTT
-	TRBJ1-6	-	TRBV4-2	CASSQEGQGGSPLHF	TGTGCCAGCAGCCAAGAAGGGCAGGGTGGATCACCCCTCCACTTT
-	TRBJ1-5	-	TRBV18	CASSTSGVGQPQHF	TGTGCCAGCTCTACCTCAGGGGTAGGCCAGCCCCAGCATTTT
-	TRBJ2-1	-	TRBV5-1	CASSSDSSYNEQFF	TGCGCCAGCAGCTCGGACAGCTCCTACAATGAGCAGTTCTTC
TRBD2	TRBJ2-5	-	TRBV10-2	CASRTTGTKETQYF	TGCGCCAGTAGAACTACCGGGACTAAAGAGACCCAGTACTTC
-	TRBJ1-2	once	TRBV29-1	CSVEDPGAIEGYTF	TGCAGCGTTGAAGACCCAGGGGCCATAGAAGGCTACACCTTC
TRBD1	TRBJ1-3	-	TRBV27	CASRRTGSGNTIYF	TGTGCCAGTCGTCGGACAGGCTCTGGAAACACCATATATTTT
TRBD2	TRBJ2-7	-	TRBV3-1/TRBV3-2	CASSQASGGTNSYEQYF	TGTGCCAGCAGCCAAGCTAGCGGGGGGACCAACTCCTACGAGCAGTACTTC
TRBD1	TRBJ2-7	once	TRBV23-1	CASSHSTGTEQYF	TGCGCCAGCAGTCACTCGACAGGGACCGAGCAGTACTTC
-	TRBJ2-3	once	TRBV20-1	CSASSILATDTQYF	TGCAGTGCTAGTTCCATACTTGCCACAGATACGCAGTATTTT
TRBD1	TRBJ1-2	-	TRBV18	CASSDRGRGYTF	TGTGCCAGCTCAGACAGGGGGCGAGGCTACACCTTC
TRBD1	TRBJ1-2	few	TRBV18	CASSQTGEGGYTF	TGTGCCAGCTCTCAGACAGGGGAAGGGGGCTACACCTTC
TRBD1	TRBJ2-6	once	TRBV19	CASSTRDRGRSGANVLTF	TGTGCCAGTAGTACACGGGACAGGGGGCGTTCTGGGGCCAACGTCCTGACTTTC
-	TRBJ2-7	-	TRBV4-1	CASSQGHRASYEQYF	TGCGCCAGCAGCCAAGGCCATCGAGCCTCCTACGAGCAGTACTTC
-	TRBJ2-1	-	TRBV10-3	CAISESKGGNEQFF	TGTGCCATCAGTGAGTCTAAAGGGGGTAATGAGCAGTTCTTC
-	TRBJ2-6	-	TRBV21-1	CASSKARTGANVLTF	TGTGCCAGCAGCAAAGCGCGTACTGGGGCCAACGTCCTGACTTTC
TRBD2	TRBJ2-1	once	TRBV10-3	CAISDSGGAHEQFF	TGTGCCATCAGTGACAGCGGGGGGGCCCATGAGCAGTTCTTC
-	TRBJ1-1	once	TRBV9	CASSDVQGLNTEAFF	TGTGCCAGCAGCGACGTACAGGGATTGAACACTGAAGCTTTCTTT
-	TRBJ1-4	-	TRBV29-1	CSATESREKLFF	TGCAGCGCCACCGAATCCCGGGAAAAACTGTTTTTT
TRBD2	TRBJ2-1	-	TRBV30	CAWNPGSGGYDEQFF	TGTGCCTGGAATCCGGGTAGCGGGGGGTATGATGAGCAGTTCTTC
-	TRBJ2-3	once	TRBV30	CAWSVGRAGTDTQYF	TGTGCCTGGAGTGTAGGCAGGGCGGGGACAGATACGCAGTATTTT
-	TRBJ2-3	-	TRBV5-6	CASGEGGLDTQYF	TGTGCCAGCGGCGAAGGGGGTTTGGATACGCAGTATTTT
TRBD2	TRBJ2-7	-	TRBV6-1	CASSEAGGRVSYEQYF	TGTGCCAGCAGTGAAGCAGGAGGGAGGGTCTCCTACGAGCAGTACTTC
-	TRBJ2-1	once	TRBV5-1	CASSFSTSSSYNEQFF	TGCGCCAGCAGCTTCTCTACCTCAAGCTCCTACAATGAGCAGTTCTTC
TRBD1	TRBJ2-7	-	TRBV19	CASSISWDRAYEQYF	TGTGCCAGTAGTATAAGTTGGGACAGAGCCTACGAGCAGTACTTC
TRBD1	TRBJ1-5	-	TRBV27	CASSSRTGRYDSNQPQHF	TGTGCCAGCAGCTCAAGGACAGGCCGATATGATAGCAATCAGCCCCAGCATTTT
TRBD1	TRBJ2-1	-	TRBV27	CASRSMDRGLAFGSEQFF	TGTGCCAGCCGTTCGATGGACAGGGGGCTTGCCTTTGGTAGTGAGCAGTTCTTC
-	TRBJ1-5	-	TRBV5-5	CASSLYGGGGQPQHF	TGTGCCAGCAGCTTGTATGGGGGCGGCGGTCAGCCCCAGCATTTT